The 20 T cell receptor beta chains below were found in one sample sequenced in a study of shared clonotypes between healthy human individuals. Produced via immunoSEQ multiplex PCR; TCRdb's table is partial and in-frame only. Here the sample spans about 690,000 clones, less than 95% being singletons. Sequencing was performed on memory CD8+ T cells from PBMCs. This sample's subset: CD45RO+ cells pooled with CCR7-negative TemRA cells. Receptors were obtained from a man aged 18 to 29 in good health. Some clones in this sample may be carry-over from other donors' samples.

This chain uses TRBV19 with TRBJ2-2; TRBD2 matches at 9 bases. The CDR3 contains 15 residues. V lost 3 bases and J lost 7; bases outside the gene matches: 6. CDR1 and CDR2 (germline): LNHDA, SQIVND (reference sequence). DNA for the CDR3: TGTGCCAGTAGTATGTTTGTAGCGGGAGTCGGGGAGCTGTTTTTT. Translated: CASSMFVAGVGELFF.

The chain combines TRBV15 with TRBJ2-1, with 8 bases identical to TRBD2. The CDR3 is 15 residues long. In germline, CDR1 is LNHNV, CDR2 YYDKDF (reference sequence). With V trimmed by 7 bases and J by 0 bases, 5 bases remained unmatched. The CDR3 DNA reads TGTGCCACCAATCCTAGCGGGTTCTCCTACAATGAGCAGTTCTTC. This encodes CATNPSGFSYNEQFF.

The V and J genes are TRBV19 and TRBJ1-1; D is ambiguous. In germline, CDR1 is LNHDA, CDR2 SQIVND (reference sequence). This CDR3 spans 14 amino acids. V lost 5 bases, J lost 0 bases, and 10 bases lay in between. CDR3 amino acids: CASSHRAVNTEAFF. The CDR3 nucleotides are TGTGCCAGTAGTCATCGGGCGGTGAACACTGAAGCTTTCTTT.

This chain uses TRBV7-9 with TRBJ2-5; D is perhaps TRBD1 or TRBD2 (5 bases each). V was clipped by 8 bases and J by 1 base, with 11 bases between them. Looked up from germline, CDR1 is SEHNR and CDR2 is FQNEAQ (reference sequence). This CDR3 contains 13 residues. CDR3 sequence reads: CASGGRIQETQYF. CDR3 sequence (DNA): TGTGCCAGCGGGGGACGGATCCAAGAGACCCAGTACTTC.

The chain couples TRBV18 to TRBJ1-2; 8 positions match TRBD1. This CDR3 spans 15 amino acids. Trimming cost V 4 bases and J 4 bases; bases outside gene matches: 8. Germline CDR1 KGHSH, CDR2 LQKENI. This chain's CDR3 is CASSRDRGGSYGYTF. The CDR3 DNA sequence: TGTGCCAGCTCACGCGACAGGGGAGGCTCCTATGGCTACACCTTC.

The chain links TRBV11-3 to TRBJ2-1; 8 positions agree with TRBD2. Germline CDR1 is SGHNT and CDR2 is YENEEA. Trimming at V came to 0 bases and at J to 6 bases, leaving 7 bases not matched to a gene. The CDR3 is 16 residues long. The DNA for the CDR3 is TGTGCCAGCAGCTTAGACCCGCTAGCGGGCTTCAATGAGCAGTTCTTC. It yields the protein CASSLDPLAGFNEQFF.

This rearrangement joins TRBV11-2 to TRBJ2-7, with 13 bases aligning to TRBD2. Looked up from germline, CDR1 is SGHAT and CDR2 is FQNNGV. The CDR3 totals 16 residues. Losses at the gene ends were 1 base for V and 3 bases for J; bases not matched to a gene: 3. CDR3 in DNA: TGTGCCAGCAGCTTAGGGGGACTAGCGGGAAACTACGAGCAGTACTTC. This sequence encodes CASSLGGLAGNYEQYF. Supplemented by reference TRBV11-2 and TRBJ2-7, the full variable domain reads EAGVAQSPRYKIIEKRQSVAFWCNPISGHATLYWYQQILGQGPKLLIQFQNNGVVDDSQLPKDRFSAERLKGVDSTLKIQPAKLEDSAVYLCASSLGGLAGNYEQYFGPGTRLTVT.

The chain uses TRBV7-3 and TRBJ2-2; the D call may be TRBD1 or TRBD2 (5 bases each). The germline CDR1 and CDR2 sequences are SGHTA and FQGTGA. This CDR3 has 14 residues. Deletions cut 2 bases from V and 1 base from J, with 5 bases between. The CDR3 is CASSLGGNTGELFF. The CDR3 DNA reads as TGTGCCAGCAGCTTAGGGGGGAACACCGGGGAGCTGTTTTTT.

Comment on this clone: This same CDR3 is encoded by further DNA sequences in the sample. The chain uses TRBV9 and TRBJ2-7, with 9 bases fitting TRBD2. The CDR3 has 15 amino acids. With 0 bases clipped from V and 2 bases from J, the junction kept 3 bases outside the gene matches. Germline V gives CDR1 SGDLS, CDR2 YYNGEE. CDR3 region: CASSVGAGGPYEQYF. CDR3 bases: TGTGCCAGCAGCGTAGGAGCGGGAGGACCCTACGAGCAGTACTTC. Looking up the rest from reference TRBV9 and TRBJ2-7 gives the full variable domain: DSGVTQTPKHLITATGQRVTLRCSPRSGDLSVYWYQQSLDQGLQFLIQYYNGEERAKGNILERFSAQQFPDLHSELNLSSLELGDSALYFCASSVGAGGPYEQYFGPGTRLTVT.

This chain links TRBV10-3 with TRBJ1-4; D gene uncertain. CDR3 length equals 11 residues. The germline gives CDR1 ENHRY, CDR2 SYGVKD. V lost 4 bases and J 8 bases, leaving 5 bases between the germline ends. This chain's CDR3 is CAISGGEKLFF. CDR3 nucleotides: TGTGCCATCAGTGGGGGAGAAAAACTGTTTTTT.

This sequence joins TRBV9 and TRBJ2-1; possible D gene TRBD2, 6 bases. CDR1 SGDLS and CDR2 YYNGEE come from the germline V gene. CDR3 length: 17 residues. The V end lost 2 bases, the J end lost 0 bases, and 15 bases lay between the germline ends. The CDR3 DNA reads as TGTGCCAGCAGCGTGGGGCTAGCGCCCCGCTCCTACAATGAGCAGTTCTTC. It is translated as CASSVGLAPRSYNEQFF.

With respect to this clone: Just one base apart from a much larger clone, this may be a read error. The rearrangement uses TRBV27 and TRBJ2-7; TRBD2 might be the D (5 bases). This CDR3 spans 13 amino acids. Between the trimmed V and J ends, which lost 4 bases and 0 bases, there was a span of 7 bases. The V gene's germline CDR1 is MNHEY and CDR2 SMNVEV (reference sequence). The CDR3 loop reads CASSYGLSYEQYF. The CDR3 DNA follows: TGTGCCAGCAGTTACGGACTCTCCTACGAGCAGTACTTC.

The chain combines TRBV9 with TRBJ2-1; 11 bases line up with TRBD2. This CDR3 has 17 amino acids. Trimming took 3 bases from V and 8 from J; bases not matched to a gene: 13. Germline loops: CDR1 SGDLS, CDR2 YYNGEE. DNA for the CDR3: TGTGCCAGCAGCGCCCCGGGACTAGCGGAGTTAAGGGATGAGCAGTTCTTC. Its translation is CASSAPGLAELRDEQFF.

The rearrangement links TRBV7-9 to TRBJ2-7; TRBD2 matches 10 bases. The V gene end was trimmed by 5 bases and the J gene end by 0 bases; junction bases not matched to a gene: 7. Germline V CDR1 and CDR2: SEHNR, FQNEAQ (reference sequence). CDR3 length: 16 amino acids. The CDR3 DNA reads TGTGCCAGCAGCAAATCCACTAGCGGGAACTCCTACGAGCAGTACTTC. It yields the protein CASSKSTSGNSYEQYF.

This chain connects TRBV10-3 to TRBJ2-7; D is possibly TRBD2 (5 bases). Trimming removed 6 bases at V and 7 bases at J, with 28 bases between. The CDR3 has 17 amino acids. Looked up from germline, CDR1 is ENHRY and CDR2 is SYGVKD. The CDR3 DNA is TGTGCCATCAGCCCGGGCGGGCTGGGGAATTATCCTGGGGAGCAGTACTTC. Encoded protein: CAISPGGLGNYPGEQYF.

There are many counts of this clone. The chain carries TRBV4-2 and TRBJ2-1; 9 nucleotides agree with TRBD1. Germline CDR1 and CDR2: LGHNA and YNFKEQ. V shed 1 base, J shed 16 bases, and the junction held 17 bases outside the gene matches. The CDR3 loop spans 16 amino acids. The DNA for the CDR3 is TGTGCCAGCAGCCAAGGGACAGGGGTGGAGAACCCGGGATTTTTCTTC. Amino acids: CASSQGTGVENPGFFF.

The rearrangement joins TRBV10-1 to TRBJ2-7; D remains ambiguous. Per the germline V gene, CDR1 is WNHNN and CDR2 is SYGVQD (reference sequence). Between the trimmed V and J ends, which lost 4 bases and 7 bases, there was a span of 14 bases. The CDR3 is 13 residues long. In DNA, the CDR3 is TGCGCCAGCAGTGGCGGACCAGTGCGGGAGCAGTACTTC. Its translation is CASSGGPVREQYF.

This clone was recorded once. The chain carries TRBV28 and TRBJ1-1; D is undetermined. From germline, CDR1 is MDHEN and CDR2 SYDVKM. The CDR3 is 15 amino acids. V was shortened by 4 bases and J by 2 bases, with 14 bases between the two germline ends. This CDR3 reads CASSWDVGGNTEAFF. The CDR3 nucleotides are TGTGCCAGCAGTTGGGATGTGGGAGGCAACACTGAAGCTTTCTTT.

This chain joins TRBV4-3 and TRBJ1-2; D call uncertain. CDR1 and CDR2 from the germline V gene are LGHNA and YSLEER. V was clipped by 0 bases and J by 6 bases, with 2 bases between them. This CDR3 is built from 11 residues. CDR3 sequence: CASSQDDGYTF. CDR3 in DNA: TGCGCCAGCAGCCAAGATGATGGCTACACCTTC.

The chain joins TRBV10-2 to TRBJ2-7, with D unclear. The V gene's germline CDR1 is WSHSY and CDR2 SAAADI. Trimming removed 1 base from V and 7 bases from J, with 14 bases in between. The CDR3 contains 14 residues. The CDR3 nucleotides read TGCGCCAGCAGTGAGTTGGCCCTCGGCGAAGAGCAGTACTTC. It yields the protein CASSELALGEEQYF.